The 28 T cell receptor beta chains listed next were all sequenced from one sample in a study of response to subunit inactivated influenza vaccine. TCRdb called the RT-PCR reads again in MiXCR, with one record for every CDR3 protein. Found here are more than 700,000 distinct CDR3 sequences, 21% of them singletons; the top ten hold roughly a tenth. The source was PBMCs from blood, collected 4 to 6 days after vaccination. Receptors were obtained from a man aged 45-65 years who received an inactivated influenza vaccine.

V gene TRBV10-3 combines with J gene TRBJ2-1, with 11 bases fitting TRBD2. After removal of 3 bases from V and 9 bases from J, the junction contained 7 bases not matched to a gene. Germline assignment: CDR1 ENHRY and CDR2 SYGVKD. The CDR3 is made up of 15 amino acids. The CDR3 sequence is CAISDIAGGPVEQFF. The CDR3 nucleotides read TGTGCCATCAGTGATATAGCGGGAGGGCCAGTTGAGCAGTTCTTC.

The genes are TRBV3-1 and TRBJ2-7; D not certain. This CDR3 comprises 15 residues. Looked up from germline, CDR1 is LGHDT and CDR2 is YNNKEL (reference sequence). V lost 2 bases to trimming and J lost 3 bases, with 14 bases between them. The CDR3 region is CASSQQGVTGYEQYF. DNA of the CDR3: TGTGCCAGCAGCCAACAAGGAGTGACGGGCTACGAGCAGTACTTC.

This clonotype was counted a few times. V usage is TRBV20-1 and J usage is TRBJ2-1; TRBD1 matches 9 bases. Per the germline V gene, CDR1 is DFQATT and CDR2 is SNEGSKA (reference sequence). The V and J ends lost 2 bases and 9 bases, in that order; junction bases with no gene match: 11. This CDR3 has 15 amino acids. Here the CDR3 DNA reads TGCAGTGCTAGACCTGCCTCGGGACAGGGAACTGAGCAGTTCTTC. Amino acids: CSARPASGQGTEQFF.

Points on this clonotype: One end of the junction does not line up with germline, which may come from a read error. The genes are TRBV6-2 or TRBV6-3 and TRBJ1-5; D is unclear. The CDR3 covers 16 residues. Per germline, CDR1 MNHEY and CDR2 SVGEGT. CDR3 in amino acids: CACSYVSAHSNQPQHF. The CDR3 coding sequence is TGTGCCTGCAGTTACGTGAGTGCCCACAGCAATCAGCCCCAGCATTTT.

This clonotype was detected a few times. The chain has TRBV15 and TRBJ2-1; D unclear. With 0 bases removed from V and 8 bases from J, the gap between germline ends came to 14 bases. The CDR3 has 15 amino acids. Germline V gene sequence: CDR1 LNHNV, CDR2 YYDKDF (reference sequence). Written as DNA, the CDR3 is TGTGCCACCAGCAGAGAGTCTGGGTATTCGGATGAGCAGTTCTTC. This encodes CATSRESGYSDEQFF. Full variable domain (outside the CDR3, taken from reference TRBV15 and TRBJ2-1): DAMVIQNPRYQVTQFGKPVTLSCSQTLNHNVMYWYQQKSSQAPKLLFHYYDKDFNNEADTPDNFQSRRPNTSFCFLDIRSPGLGDTAMYLCATSRESGYSDEQFFGPGTRLTVL.

This sequence joins TRBV14 and TRBJ1-5; no firm D call. Trimming shortened V by 2 bases and J by 4 bases, and 6 bases separated the two germline ends. This CDR3 has 13 amino acids. The V gene's germline CDR1 is SGHDN and CDR2 FVKESK. The CDR3 nucleotides read TGTGCCAGCAGCCAATATCTAAATCAGCCCCAGCATTTT. Translated, it gives CASSQYLNQPQHF.

The CDR3 DNA reads as TGTGCCAGCAGTCCTTCGACTAGTTTCTCCGTGCAGTACTTC. Protein sequence: CASSPSTSFSVQYF. The chain combines TRBV6-1 with TRBJ2-7, with D possibly matching TRBD2 (6 bases). The germline V gene encodes CDR1 MNHNS and CDR2 SASEGT. The CDR3 consists of 14 residues. V shed 5 bases and J shed 9 bases, with 20 bases lying between them.

The J gene is TRBJ2-1, the V gene TRBV11-3, with TRBD1 matching 9 bases. The CDR3 is 18 residues long. J lost 3 bases, V lost 5 bases, and 14 bases had no gene match. From germline, CDR1 is SGHNT and CDR2 YENEEA. This CDR3 reads CASSTGQGLLFGYNEQFF. In DNA form, the CDR3 reads TGTGCCAGCAGCACGGGACAGGGCTTGTTGTTCGGCTACAATGAGCAGTTCTTC.

The CDR3: CASRRDEDTQYF. In nucleotides, the CDR3 is TGTGCCAGCAGGAGAGATGAAGATACGCAGTATTTT. This rearrangement joins TRBV7-9 to TRBJ2-3; D call uncertain. V dropped 6 bases and J dropped 5 bases, with 9 bases sitting between them. CDR3 size: 12 residues. Germline values: CDR1 SEHNR, CDR2 FQNEAQ (reference sequence).

The chain couples TRBV6-5 to TRBJ1-1; possible D gene TRBD1, 5 bases. Germline CDR1 and CDR2: MNHEY and SVGAGI. The V end lost 0 bases, the J end lost 5 bases, and 10 bases lay between the germline ends. This CDR3 is built from 14 residues. The CDR3 sequence is CASSYSQGWTEAFF. DNA for the CDR3: TGTGCCAGCAGTTACTCTCAGGGCTGGACTGAAGCTTTCTTT.

The CDR3: CASSGRPSGANVLTF. CDR3 DNA sequence: TGCGCCAGCAGCGGACGACCGTCCGGGGCCAACGTCCTGACTTTC. This chain connects TRBV5-1 to TRBJ2-6; D is uncertain. The V end was cut by 4 bases, the J end by 4 bases, with 12 bases between. This CDR3 contains 15 residues. Germline values: CDR1 SGHRS, CDR2 YFSETQ.

This clonotype was counted a few times. The chain has TRBV6-4 and TRBJ2-1; TRBD2 matches at 8 bases. The CDR3 is 21 amino acids. Germline CDR1 MRHNA, CDR2 SNTAGT. V lost 4 bases, J lost 0 bases, and 20 bases stayed unmatched. The CDR3 loop reads CASSVLFRLAGWYSSYNEQFF. The DNA of the CDR3 is TGTGCCAGCAGTGTTCTCTTTAGGCTAGCGGGTTGGTATAGCTCCTACAATGAGCAGTTCTTC.

This clonotype appeared a few times. The gene calls are TRBV24-1 and TRBJ2-3; D call uncertain. V was trimmed by 5 bases and J by 2 bases, leaving 7 bases between them. Germline V lookup: CDR1 KGHDR, CDR2 SFDVKD. The CDR3 runs to 13 residues. The CDR3 here is CATSAYLTDTQYF. The CDR3 nucleotides are TGTGCCACCAGTGCGTACCTCACAGATACGCAGTATTTT.

This clonotype came up a few times. The V call is TRBV4-2, the J call TRBJ2-7; TRBD1 might be the D (6 bases). Germline CDR1 reads LGHNA; CDR2 reads YNFKEQ. V was cut by 3 bases and J by 3 bases, with 18 bases left in between. The CDR3 is made up of 16 amino acids. The CDR3 DNA sequence: TGTGCCAGCAGCCAGCCCCGGGAAAGGGGGTTCTACGAGCAGTACTTC. Translating gives CASSQPRERGFYEQYF.

The chain uses TRBV19 and TRBJ2-6; D possibly corresponds to TRBD1 (5 bases). This CDR3 is 17 amino acids long. The germline V gene has CDR1 LNHDA and CDR2 SQIVND (reference sequence). V was clipped by 4 bases and J by 0 bases, with 13 bases between them. The CDR3 loop reads CASSTIYDSSGANVLTF. DNA for the CDR3: TGTGCCAGTAGTACTATATATGACAGCTCTGGGGCCAACGTCCTGACTTTC. Drawing the rest from reference TRBV19 and TRBJ2-6, the complete variable domain is DGGITQSPKYLFRKEGQNVTLSCEQNLNHDAMYWYRQDPGQGLRLIYYSQIVNDFQKGDIAEGYSVSREKKESFPLTVTSAQKNPTAFYLCASSTIYDSSGANVLTFGAGSRLTVL.

This sequence joins TRBV6-2 or TRBV6-3 and TRBJ2-3; D could derive from TRBD1 or TRBD2 (5 bases each). CDR3 length: 15 residues. V lost 7 bases to trimming and J lost 3 bases, with 17 bases between them. Germline CDR1 reads MNHEY; CDR2 reads SVGEGT. CDR3 DNA sequence: TGTGCCAGCAACGAGGGGCTAGGGCAAACAGATACGCAGTATTTT. Its translation: CASNEGLGQTDTQYF.

There are a few counts of this clonotype. The rearrangement joins TRBV15 to TRBJ2-4; D not resolved. CDR1 LNHNV and CDR2 YYDKDF come from the germline V gene (reference sequence). Trimming stripped 5 bases from V and 3 bases from J, with 20 bases between. This CDR3 spans 17 amino acids. The CDR3 nucleotides read TGTGCCACCAGCCTCGGCCAGTCCCAGGAGCACAAAAACATTCAGTACTTC. Residues: CATSLGQSQEHKNIQYF.

This clonotype was picked up a small number of times. The chain carries TRBV7-2 and TRBJ2-1; 8 nucleotides align to TRBD2. This CDR3 is built from 15 residues. Germline V lookup: CDR1 SGHTA, CDR2 FQGNSA. V lost 2 bases and J lost 7; bases outside the gene matches: 7. In DNA form, the CDR3 reads TGTGCCAGCAGCTTATGGCTAGCGGGTGCTAATGAGCAGTTCTTC. Translation gives CASSLWLAGANEQFF.

This clonotype has just a few counts. The rearrangement links TRBV20-1 to TRBJ1-5; 7 nucleotides agree with TRBD1. The V gene's germline CDR1 is DFQATT and CDR2 SNEGSKA (reference sequence). The CDR3 length is 14 residues. Trimming cost V 6 bases and J 4 bases; bases outside gene matches: 9. The CDR3 sequence: CSATEGARNQPQHF. The DNA for the CDR3 is TGCAGTGCCACCGAGGGGGCGAGGAATCAGCCCCAGCATTTT.

This clonotype has just a few counts. The rearrangement uses TRBV6-2 or TRBV6-3 and TRBJ1-5; possibly TRBD1 for D (5 bases). CDR3 size: 13 residues. V shed 7 bases and J shed 6 bases, with 13 bases lying between them. Germline V gene lookup returns CDR1 MNHEY and CDR2 SVGEGT. This CDR3 reads CASNDWGGQPQHF. The DNA of the CDR3 is TGTGCCAGCAATGATTGGGGGGGTCAGCCCCAGCATTTT.

This clonotype was seen a few times. The chain combines TRBV3-1 with TRBJ2-7, with TRBD1 identical over 7 bases. After removal of 8 bases from V and 3 bases from J, the junction contained 10 bases not matched to a gene. The CDR3 runs to 14 residues. Germline lookup yields CDR1 LGHDT and CDR2 YNNKEL (reference sequence). The CDR3 sequence is CASAMEAGGYEQYF. The DNA for the CDR3 is TGTGCCAGCGCCATGGAGGCAGGGGGCTACGAGCAGTACTTC.

This clonotype was seen a handful of times. This chain uses TRBV20-1 with TRBJ2-7, with 10 nucleotides matching TRBD2. This CDR3 contains 13 residues. Per the germline V gene, CDR1 is DFQATT and CDR2 is SNEGSKA (reference sequence). The ends lost 5 bases at V and 3 bases at J; junction bases unmatched: 4. DNA for the CDR3: TGCAGTGCTCAACTAGCGGGGCTCTACGAGCAGTACTTC. Amino acids: CSAQLAGLYEQYF.

This chain uses TRBV9 with TRBJ2-1; 11 bases agree with TRBD2. J was trimmed by 3 bases and V by 4 bases; bases with no gene match: 9. Germline V lookup: CDR1 SGDLS, CDR2 YYNGEE. The CDR3 loop spans 17 amino acids. CDR3 sequence (DNA): TGTGCCAGCAGCAACGGGGGACTAGCGGAAATCTACAATGAGCAGTTCTTC. It codes for CASSNGGLAEIYNEQFF.

V usage is TRBV6-2 or TRBV6-3 and J usage is TRBJ2-7; maybe TRBD1 (7 bases). CDR3 length: 14 residues. Trimming removed 8 bases from V and 6 bases from J, with 20 bases in between. Germline loops: CDR1 MNHEY, CDR2 SVGEGT. In DNA, the CDR3 is TGTGCCAGCCTCCGGCGGGACAGTATACTCGAGCAGTACTTC. It translates to CASLRRDSILEQYF.

The genes are TRBV20-1 and TRBJ1-5; tentatively, D is TRBD1 (6 bases). Between the trimmed V and J ends, which lost 6 bases and 5 bases, there was a span of 11 bases. The CDR3 has 12 amino acids. The germline V gene encodes CDR1 DFQATT and CDR2 SNEGSKA (reference sequence). CDR3 sequence: CSATGGDQPQHF. The DNA of the CDR3 is TGCAGTGCCACTGGGGGCGATCAGCCCCAGCATTTT.

The V call is TRBV9, the J call TRBJ2-5, with 10 positions matching TRBD1. Losses at the gene ends were 5 bases for V and 5 bases for J; bases not matched to a gene: 12. The length of the CDR3 is 16 residues. Germline V gives CDR1 SGDLS, CDR2 YYNGEE. CDR3 residues: CASSDTDRGPGETQYF. The CDR3 DNA is TGTGCCAGCAGTGACACCGACAGGGGGCCAGGGGAGACCCAGTACTTC.

J is TRBJ2-7 and V is TRBV6-1; 9 nucleotides match TRBD1. With 7 bases clipped from V and 4 bases from J, the junction kept 5 bases outside the gene matches. Germline loops: CDR1 MNHNS, CDR2 SASEGT. The CDR3 is made up of 13 amino acids. The CDR3 coding sequence is TGTGCCAGCAACTGGGACAGGGAGTACGAGCAGTACTTC. As protein: CASNWDREYEQYF.

This chain joins TRBV7-8 and TRBJ1-1; a possible D gene is TRBD1 (6 bases). CDR3 length: 16 residues. The V end was cut by 2 bases, the J end by 5 bases, with 18 bases between. Germline V gives CDR1 SGHVS, CDR2 FQNEAQ. The CDR3 DNA follows: TGTGCCAGCAGCTTAATCGTGGGGGGCGCGTGGACTGAAGCTTTCTTT. Its protein is CASSLIVGGAWTEAFF. Variable domain in full (rest from reference TRBV7-8 and TRBJ1-1): GAGVSQSPRYKVAKRGQDVALRCDPISGHVSLFWYQQALGQGPEFLTYFQNEAQLDKSGLPSDRFFAERPEGSVSTLKIQRTQQEDSAVYLCASSLIVGGAWTEAFFGQGTRLTVV.